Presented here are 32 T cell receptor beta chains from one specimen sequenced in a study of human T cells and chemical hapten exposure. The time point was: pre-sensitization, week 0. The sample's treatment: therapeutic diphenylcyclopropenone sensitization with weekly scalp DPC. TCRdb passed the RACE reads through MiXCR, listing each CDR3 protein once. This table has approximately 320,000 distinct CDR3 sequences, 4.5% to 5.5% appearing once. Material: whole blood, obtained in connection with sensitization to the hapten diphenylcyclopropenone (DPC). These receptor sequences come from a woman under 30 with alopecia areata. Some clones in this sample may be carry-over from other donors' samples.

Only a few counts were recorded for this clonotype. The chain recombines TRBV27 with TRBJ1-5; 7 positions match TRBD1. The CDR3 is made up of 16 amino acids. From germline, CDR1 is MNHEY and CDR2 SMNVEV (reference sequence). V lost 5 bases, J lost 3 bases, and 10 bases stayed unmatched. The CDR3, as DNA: TGTGCCAGCAGTCTAGGACAGGACGGGGTCAATCAGCCCCAGCATTTT. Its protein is CASSLGQDGVNQPQHF.

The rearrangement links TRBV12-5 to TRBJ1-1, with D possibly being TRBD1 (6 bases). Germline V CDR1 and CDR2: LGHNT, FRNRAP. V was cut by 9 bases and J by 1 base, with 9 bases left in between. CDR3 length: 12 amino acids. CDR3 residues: CASPGANTEAFF. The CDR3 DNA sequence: TGTGCTAGCCCGGGGGCGAACACTGAAGCTTTCTTT.

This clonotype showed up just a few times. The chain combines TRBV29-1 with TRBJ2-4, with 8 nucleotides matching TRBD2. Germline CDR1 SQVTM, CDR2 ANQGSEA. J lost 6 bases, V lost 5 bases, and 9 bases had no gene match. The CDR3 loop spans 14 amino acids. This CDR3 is CSVRGGGQTNIQYF. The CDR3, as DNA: TGCAGCGTTAGAGGCGGGGGGCAGACAAACATTCAGTACTTC.

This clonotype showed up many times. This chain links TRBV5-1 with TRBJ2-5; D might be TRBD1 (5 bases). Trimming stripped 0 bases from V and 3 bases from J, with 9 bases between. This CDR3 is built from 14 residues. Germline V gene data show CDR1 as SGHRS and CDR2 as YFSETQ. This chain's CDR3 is CASSLASTEETQYF. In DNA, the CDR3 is TGCGCCAGCAGCTTGGCCTCGACAGAAGAGACCCAGTACTTC.

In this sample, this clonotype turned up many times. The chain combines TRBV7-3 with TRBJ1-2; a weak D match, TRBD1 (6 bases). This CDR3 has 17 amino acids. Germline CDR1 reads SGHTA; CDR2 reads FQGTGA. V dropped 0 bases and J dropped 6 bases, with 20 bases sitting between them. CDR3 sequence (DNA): TGTGCCAGCAGCTTAACCTACCGGACGGGGCCAGGGGATGGCTACACCTTC. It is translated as CASSLTYRTGPGDGYTF.

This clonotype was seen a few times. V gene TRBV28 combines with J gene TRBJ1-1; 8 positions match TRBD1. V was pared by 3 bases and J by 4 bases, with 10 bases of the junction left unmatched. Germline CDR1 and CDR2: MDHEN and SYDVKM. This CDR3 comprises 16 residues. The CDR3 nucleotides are TGTGCCAGCAGTTTTTACGACAGGGGAGTTAGCACTGAAGCTTTCTTT. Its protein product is CASSFYDRGVSTEAFF.

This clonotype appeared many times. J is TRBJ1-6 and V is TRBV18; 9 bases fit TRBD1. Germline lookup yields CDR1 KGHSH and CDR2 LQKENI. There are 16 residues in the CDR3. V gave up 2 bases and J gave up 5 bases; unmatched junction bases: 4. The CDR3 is CASSPTGGMDNSPLHF. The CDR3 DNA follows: TGTGCCAGCTCACCAACAGGGGGCATGGATAATTCACCCCTCCACTTT.

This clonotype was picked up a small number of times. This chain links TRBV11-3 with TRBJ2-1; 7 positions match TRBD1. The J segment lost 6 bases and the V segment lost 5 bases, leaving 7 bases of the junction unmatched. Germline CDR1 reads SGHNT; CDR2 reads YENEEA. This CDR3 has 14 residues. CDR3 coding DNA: TGTGCCAGCAGCCCCAGACAGGGACGCAATGAGCAGTTCTTC. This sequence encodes CASSPRQGRNEQFF.

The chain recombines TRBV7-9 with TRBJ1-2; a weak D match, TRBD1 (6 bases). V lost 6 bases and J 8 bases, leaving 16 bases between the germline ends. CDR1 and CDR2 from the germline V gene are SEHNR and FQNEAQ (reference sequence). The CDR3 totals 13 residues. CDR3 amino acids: CASSLGQGKGYTF. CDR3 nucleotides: TGTGCCAGCAGTCTGGGTCAGGGGAAAGGCTACACCTTC.

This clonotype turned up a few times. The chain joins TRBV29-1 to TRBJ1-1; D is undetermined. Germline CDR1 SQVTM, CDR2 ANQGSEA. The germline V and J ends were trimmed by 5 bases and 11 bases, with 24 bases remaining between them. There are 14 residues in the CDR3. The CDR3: CSVPEGAGNGVAFF. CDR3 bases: TGCAGCGTTCCTGAGGGAGCGGGAAACGGGGTTGCTTTCTTT.

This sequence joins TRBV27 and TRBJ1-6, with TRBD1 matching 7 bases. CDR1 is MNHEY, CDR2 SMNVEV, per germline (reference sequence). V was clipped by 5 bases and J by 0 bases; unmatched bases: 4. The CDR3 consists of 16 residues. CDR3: CASSPGGDSYNSPLHF. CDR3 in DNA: TGTGCCAGCAGTCCAGGGGGTGACTCCTATAATTCACCCCTCCACTTT.

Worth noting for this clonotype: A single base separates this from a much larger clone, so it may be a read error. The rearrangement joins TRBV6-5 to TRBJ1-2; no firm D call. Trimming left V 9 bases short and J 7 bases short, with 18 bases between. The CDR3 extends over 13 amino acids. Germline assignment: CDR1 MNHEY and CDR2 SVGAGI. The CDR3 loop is CARREQWWPGYTF. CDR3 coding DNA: TGTGCCAGACGGGAACAGTGGTGGCCTGGCTACACCTTC.

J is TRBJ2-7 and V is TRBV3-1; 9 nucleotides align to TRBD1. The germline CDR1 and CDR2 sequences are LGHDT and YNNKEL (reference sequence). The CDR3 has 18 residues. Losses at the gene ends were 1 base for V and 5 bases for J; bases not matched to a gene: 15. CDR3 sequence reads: CASSQAEVQGANRNEQYF. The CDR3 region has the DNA TGTGCCAGCAGCCAAGCCGAAGTACAGGGGGCTAATCGGAACGAGCAGTACTTC.

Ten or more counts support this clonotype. CDR3 nucleotides: TGTGCCAGCAGTTTCGCTCTAGCCACAGATACGCAGTATTTT. Amino acids: CASSFALATDTQYF. V gene TRBV28 combines with J gene TRBJ2-3, with D maybe TRBD2 (5 bases). CDR1 MDHEN and CDR2 SYDVKM come from the germline V gene. The V gene lost 3 bases and the J gene lost 2 bases, with 9 bases spanning the gap. The CDR3 has 14 amino acids.

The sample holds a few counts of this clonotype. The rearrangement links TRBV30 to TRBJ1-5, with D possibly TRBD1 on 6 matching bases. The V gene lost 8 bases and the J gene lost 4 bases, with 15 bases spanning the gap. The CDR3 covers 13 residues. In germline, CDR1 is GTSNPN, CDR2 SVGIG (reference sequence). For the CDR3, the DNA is TGTGCCCCCCCCCGGGGGCCTAATCAGCCCCAGCATTTT. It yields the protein CAPPRGPNQPQHF.

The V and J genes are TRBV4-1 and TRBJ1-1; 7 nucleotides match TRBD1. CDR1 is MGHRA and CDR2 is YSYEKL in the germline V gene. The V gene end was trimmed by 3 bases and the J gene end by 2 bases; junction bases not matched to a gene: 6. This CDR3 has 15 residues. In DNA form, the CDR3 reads TGCGCCAGCAGCCAGACAGACAGGGTTAACACTGAAGCTTTCTTT. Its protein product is CASSQTDRVNTEAFF.

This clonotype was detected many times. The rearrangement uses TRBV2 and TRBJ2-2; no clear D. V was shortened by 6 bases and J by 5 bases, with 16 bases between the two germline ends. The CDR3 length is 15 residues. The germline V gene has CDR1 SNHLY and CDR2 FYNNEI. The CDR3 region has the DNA TGTGCCAGCAGAGGAGACATAATGAAGACCGGGGAGCTGTTTTTT. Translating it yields CASRGDIMKTGELFF. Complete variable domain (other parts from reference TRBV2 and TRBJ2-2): EPEVTQTPSHQVTQMGQEVILRCVPISNHLYFYWYRQILGQKVEFLVSFYNNEISEKSEIFDDQFSVERPDGSNFTLKIRSTKLEDSAMYFCASRGDIMKTGELFFGEGSRLTVL.

In DNA, the CDR3 is TGCAGTGCCGGACAGGGGGAAGCAAACGGCTACACCTTC. As protein: CSAGQGEANGYTF. This sequence joins TRBV20-1 and TRBJ1-2, with TRBD1 matching over 10 bases. Trimming took 6 bases from V and 8 from J; bases not matched to a gene: 9. CDR1 is DFQATT, CDR2 SNEGSKA, per germline (reference sequence). CDR3 length: 13 residues.

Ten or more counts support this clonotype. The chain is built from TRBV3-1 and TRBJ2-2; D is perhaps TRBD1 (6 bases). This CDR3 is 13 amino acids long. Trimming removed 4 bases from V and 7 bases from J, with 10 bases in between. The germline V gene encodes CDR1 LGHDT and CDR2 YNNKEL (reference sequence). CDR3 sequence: CASSLRGIGELFF. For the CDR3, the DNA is TGTGCCAGCAGCCTCAGGGGTATCGGGGAGCTGTTTTTT.

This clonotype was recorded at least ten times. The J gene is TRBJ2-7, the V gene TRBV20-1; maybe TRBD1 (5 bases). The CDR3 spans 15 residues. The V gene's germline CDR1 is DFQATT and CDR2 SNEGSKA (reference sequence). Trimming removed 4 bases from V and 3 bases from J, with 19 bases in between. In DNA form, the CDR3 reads TGCAGTGCTAAACCTGGAGACAGCGACGTCTACGAGCAGTACTTC. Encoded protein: CSAKPGDSDVYEQYF.

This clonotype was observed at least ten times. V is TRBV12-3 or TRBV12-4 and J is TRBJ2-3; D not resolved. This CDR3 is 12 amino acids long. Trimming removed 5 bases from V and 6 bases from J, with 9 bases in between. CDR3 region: CASSQTQDTQYF. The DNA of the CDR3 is TGTGCCAGCAGTCAGACTCAGGATACGCAGTATTTT.

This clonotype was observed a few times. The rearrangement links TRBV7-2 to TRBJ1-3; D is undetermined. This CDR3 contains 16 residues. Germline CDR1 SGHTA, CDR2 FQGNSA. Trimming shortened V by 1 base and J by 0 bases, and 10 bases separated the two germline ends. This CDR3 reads CASSLVRPNSGNTIYF. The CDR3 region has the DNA TGTGCCAGCAGCTTAGTCAGGCCAAACTCTGGAAACACCATATATTTT.

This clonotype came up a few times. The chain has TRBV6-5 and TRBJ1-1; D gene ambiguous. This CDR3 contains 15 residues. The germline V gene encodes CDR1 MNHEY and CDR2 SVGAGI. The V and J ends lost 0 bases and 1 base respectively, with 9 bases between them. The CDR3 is CASSYSGSENTEAFF. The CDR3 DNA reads TGTGCCAGCAGTTACTCAGGGTCCGAGAACACTGAAGCTTTCTTT.

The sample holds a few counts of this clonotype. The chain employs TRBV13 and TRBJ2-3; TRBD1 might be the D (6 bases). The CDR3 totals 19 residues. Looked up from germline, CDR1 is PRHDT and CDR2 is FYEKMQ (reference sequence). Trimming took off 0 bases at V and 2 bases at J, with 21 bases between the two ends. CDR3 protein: CASSLGPFQGSGHTDTQYF. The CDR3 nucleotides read TGTGCCAGCAGCTTAGGCCCCTTTCAGGGGAGTGGACACACAGATACGCAGTATTTT. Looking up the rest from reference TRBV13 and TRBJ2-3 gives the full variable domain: AAGVIQSPRHLIKEKRETATLKCYPIPRHDTVYWYQQGPGQDPQFLISFYEKMQSDKGSIPDRFSAQQFSDYHSELNMSSLELGDSALYFCASSLGPFQGSGHTDTQYFGPGTRLTVL.

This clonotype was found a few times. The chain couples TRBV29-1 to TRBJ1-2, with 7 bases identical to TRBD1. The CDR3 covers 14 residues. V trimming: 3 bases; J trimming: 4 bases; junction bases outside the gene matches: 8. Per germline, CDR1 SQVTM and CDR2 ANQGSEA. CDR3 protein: CSVDSRGGTYGYTF. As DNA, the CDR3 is TGCAGCGTTGATTCCCGAGGGGGCACCTATGGCTACACCTTC.

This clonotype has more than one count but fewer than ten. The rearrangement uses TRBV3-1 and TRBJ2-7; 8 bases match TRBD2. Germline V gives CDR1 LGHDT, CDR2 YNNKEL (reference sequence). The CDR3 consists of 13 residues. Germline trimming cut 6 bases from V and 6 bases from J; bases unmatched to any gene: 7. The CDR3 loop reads CASSREGMPEQYF. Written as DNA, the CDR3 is TGTGCCAGCAGTCGGGAGGGGATGCCCGAGCAGTACTTC.

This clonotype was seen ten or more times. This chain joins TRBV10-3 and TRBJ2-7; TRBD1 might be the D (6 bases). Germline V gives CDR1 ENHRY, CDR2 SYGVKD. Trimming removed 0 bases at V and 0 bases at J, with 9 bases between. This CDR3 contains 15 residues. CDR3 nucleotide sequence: TGTGCCATCAGTGAGTCGGGGACAAGCTCCTACGAGCAGTACTTC. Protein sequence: CAISESGTSSYEQYF.

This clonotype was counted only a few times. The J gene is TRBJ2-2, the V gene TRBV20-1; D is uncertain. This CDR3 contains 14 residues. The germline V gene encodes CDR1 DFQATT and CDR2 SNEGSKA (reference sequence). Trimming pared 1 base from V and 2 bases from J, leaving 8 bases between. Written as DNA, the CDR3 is TGCAGTGCTAGAGTCCAGACAAACACCGGGGAGCTGTTTTTT. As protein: CSARVQTNTGELFF.

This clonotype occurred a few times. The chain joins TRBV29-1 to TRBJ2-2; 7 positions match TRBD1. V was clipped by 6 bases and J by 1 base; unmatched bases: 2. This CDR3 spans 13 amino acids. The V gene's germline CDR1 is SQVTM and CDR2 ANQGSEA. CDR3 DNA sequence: TGCAGCGTAAGGACAGGGAACACCGGGGAGCTGTTTTTT. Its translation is CSVRTGNTGELFF.

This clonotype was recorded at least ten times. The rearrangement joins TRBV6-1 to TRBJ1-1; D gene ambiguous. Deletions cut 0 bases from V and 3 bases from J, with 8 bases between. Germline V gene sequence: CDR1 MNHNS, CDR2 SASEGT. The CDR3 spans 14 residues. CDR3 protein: CASSEASGDTEAFF. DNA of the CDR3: TGTGCCAGCAGTGAAGCCAGCGGGGACACTGAAGCTTTCTTT.

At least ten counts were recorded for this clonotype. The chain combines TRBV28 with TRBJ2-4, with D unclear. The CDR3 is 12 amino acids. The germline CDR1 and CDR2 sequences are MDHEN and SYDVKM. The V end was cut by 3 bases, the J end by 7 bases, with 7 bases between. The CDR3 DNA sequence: TGTGCCAGCAGTTTCCCCAGGAACATTCAGTACTTC. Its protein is CASSFPRNIQYF.

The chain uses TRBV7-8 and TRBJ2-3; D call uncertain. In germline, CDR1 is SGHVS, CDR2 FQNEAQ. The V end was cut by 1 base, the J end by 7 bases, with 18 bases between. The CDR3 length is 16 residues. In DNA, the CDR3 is TGTGCCAGCAGCTTAGAGGCCGACCTCAGGTCCCATACGCAGTATTTT. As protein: CASSLEADLRSHTQYF.